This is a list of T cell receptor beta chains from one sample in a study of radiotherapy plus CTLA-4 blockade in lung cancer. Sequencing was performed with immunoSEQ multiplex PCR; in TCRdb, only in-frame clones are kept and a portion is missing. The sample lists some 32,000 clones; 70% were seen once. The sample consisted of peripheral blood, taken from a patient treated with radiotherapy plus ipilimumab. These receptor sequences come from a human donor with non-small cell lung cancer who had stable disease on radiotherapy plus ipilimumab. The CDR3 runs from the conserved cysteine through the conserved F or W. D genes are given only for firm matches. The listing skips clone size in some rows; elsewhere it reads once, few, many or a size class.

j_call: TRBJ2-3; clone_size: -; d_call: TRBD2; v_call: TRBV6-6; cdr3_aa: CASSRGLAGDTQYF; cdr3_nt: TGTGCCAGCAGTCGTGGACTAGCGGGAGATACGCAGTATTTT
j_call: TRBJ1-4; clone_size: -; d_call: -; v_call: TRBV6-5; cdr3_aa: CASSVTGSNEKLFF; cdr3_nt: TGTGCCAGCAGTGTAACAGGGTCTAATGAAAAACTGTTTTTT
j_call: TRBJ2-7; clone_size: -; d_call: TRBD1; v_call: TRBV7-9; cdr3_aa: CASSHSGQGPGEQYF; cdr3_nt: TGTGCCAGCAGCCACTCGGGACAGGGGCCCGGCGAGCAGTACTTC
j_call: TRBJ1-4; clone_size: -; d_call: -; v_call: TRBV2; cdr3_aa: CASPGRGKLFF; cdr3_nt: TGTGCCAGCCCTGGGCGGGGAAAACTGTTTTTT
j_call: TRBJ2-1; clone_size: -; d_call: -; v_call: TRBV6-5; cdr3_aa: CASSYRDPSFYNEQFF; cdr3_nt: TGTGCCAGCAGTTACCGGGACCCCTCGTTTTACAATGAGCAGTTCTTC
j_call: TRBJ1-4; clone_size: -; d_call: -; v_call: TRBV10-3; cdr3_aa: CAISPREKGEKLFF; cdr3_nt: TGTGCCATCAGCCCCAGGGAGAAAGGGGAAAAACTGTTTTTT
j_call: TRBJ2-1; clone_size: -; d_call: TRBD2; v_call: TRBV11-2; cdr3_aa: CASSKGLAGVRENEQFF; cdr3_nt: TGTGCCAGCAGCAAGGGACTAGCGGGAGTCCGCGAAAATGAGCAGTTCTTC
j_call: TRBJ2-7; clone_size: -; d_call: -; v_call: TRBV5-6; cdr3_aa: CASSYGISGYEQYF; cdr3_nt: TGTGCCAGCAGCTACGGGATTAGCGGTTACGAGCAGTACTTC
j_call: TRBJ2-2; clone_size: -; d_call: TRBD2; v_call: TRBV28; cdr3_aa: CASSVGTSATGELFF; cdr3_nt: TGTGCCAGCAGTGTCGGGACTAGCGCAACCGGGGAGCTGTTTTTT
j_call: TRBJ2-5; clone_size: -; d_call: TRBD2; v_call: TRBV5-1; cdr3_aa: CASSLAGVGRGSGTQYF; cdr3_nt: TGCGCCAGCAGCTTGGCGGGGGTCGGGAGGGGTTCGGGGACCCAGTACTTC
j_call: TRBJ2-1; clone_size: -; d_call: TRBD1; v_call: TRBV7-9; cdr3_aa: CASSLMWGTGYNEQFF; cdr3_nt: TGTGCCAGCAGCTTAATGTGGGGGACAGGGTATAATGAGCAGTTCTTC
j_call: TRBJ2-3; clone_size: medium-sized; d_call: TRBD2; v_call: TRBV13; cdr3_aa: CASSRGSSGLTDTQYF; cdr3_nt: TGTGCCAGCAGCCGAGGGTCTAGCGGGCTCACAGATACGCAGTATTTT
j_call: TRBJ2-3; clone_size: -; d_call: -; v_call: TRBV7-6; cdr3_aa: CASSLRGGIMRGVGDTQYF; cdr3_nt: TGTGCCAGCAGCTTGAGAGGGGGAATTATGAGGGGAGTCGGAGATACGCAGTATTTT
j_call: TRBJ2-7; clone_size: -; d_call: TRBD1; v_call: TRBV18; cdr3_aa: CASSPGQVSYEQYF; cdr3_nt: TGTGCCAGCTCACCAGGACAGGTCTCCTACGAGCAGTACTTC
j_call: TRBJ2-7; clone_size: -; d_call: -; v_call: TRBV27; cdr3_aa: CASSFIGATYEQYF; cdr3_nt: TGTGCCAGCAGTTTTATCGGGGCCACCTACGAGCAGTACTTC
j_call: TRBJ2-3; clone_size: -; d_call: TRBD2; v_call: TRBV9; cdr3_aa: CASSGGTMGQRQYF; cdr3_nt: TGTGCCAGCAGCGGGGGGACTATGGGGCAAAGGCAGTATTTT
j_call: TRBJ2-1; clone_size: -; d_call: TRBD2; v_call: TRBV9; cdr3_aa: CASSVSSGRGVRFF; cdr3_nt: TGTGCCAGCAGCGTATCCAGCGGGAGGGGCGTTCGGTTCTTC
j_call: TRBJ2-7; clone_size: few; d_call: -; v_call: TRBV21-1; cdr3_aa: CASSSRPTGDEQYF; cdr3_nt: TGTGCCAGCAGCTCCCGACCAACTGGGGACGAGCAGTACTTC
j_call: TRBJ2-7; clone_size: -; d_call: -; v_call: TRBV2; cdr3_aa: CASSLEASASEQYF; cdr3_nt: TGTGCCAGCTCCCTTGAGGCTAGCGCGAGCGAGCAGTACTTC
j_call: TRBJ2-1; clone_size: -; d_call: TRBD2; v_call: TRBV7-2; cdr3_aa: CASSERESIYNEQFF; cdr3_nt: TGTGCCAGCAGCGAGCGGGAGTCTATATACAATGAGCAGTTCTTC
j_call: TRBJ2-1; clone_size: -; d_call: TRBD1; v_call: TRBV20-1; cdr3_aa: CSAFRQGPQFF; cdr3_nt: TGCAGTGCTTTCCGACAGGGCCCGCAGTTCTTC
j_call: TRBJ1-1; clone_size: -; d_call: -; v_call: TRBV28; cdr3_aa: CASTPIGGPNTEAFF; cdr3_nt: TGTGCCAGCACTCCTATAGGGGGGCCGAACACTGAAGCTTTCTTT
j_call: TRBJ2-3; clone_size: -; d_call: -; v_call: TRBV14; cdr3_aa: CASSPAGGSTQYF; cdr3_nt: TGTGCCAGCAGCCCCGCTGGGGGTAGTACGCAGTATTTT
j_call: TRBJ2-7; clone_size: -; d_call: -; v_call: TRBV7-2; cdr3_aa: CASSLLASPPLF; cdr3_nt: TGTGCCAGCAGCTTACTAGCGTCCCCGCCTCTCTTC
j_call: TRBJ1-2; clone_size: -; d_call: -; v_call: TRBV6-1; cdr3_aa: CASSDDDKRFGYGYTF; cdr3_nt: TGTGCCAGCAGTGACGACGATAAGAGGTTCGGCTATGGCTACACCTTC
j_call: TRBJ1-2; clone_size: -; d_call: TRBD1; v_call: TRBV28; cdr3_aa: CASSAWDRGRGDYGYTF; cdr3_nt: TGTGCCAGCAGCGCCTGGGACAGGGGGCGCGGGGACTATGGCTACACCTTC
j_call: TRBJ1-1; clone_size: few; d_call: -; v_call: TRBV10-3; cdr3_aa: CAISAAGPAFF; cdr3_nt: TGTGCCATCTCGGCAGCGGGGCCAGCTTTCTTT
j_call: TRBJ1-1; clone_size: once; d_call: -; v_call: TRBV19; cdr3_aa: CASSTPGFMNTEAFF; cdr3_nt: TGTGCCAGTAGTACTCCAGGGTTTATGAACACTGAAGCTTTCTTT
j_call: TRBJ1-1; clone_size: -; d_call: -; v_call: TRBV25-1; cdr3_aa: CASTPGVSTEAFF; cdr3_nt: TGTGCCAGCACCCCCGGGGTGTCCACTGAAGCTTTCTTT
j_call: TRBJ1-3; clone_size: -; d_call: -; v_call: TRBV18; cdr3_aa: CASSNLGNTIYF; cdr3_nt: TGTGCCAGCTCAAACCTTGGAAACACCATATATTTT
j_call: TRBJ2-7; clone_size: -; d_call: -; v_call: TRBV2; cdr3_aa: CASSIRGSNEQYF; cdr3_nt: TGTGCCAGCAGCATCAGGGGTTCTAACGAGCAGTACTTC
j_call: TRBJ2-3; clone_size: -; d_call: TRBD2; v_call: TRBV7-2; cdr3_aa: CASSPRTSGGDTQYF; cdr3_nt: TGTGCCAGCAGCCCACGGACTAGCGGGGGAGATACGCAGTATTTT
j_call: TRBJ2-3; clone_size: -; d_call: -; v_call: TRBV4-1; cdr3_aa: CASSQDMTRASANTDTQYF; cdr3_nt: TGCGCCAGCAGCCAAGATATGACCCGGGCTAGCGCAAACACAGATACGCAGTATTTT
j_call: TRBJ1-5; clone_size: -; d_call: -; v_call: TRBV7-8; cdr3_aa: CASSPSGLGRSNQPQHF; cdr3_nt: TGTGCCAGCAGCCCCAGCGGCCTCGGCCGTAGCAATCAGCCCCAGCATTTT
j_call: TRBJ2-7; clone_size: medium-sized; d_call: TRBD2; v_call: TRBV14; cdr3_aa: CASSQDWGPGLTYEQYF; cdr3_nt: TGTGCCAGCAGCCAAGATTGGGGACCGGGACTAACTTACGAGCAGTACTTC
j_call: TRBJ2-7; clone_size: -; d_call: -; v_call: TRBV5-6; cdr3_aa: CASSLRHYLTYEQYF; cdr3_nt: TGTGCCAGCAGCTTGCGACACTACTTAACCTACGAGCAGTACTTC
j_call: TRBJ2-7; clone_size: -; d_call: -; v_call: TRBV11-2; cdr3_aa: CASSRIREQYF; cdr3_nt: TGTGCCAGCAGCCGGATTAGGGAGCAGTACTTC
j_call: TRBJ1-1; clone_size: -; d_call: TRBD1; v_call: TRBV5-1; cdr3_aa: CASSSTPTGVGKNTEAFF; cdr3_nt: TGCGCCAGCAGCTCCACGCCAACAGGGGTGGGGAAGAACACTGAAGCTTTCTTT
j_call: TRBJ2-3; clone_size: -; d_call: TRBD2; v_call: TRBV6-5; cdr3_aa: CASSSLAGGSRDTQYF; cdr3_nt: TGTGCCAGCAGTTCATTAGCGGGAGGATCGCGGGATACGCAGTATTTT
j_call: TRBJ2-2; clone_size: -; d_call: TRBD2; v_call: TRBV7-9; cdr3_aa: CASSPGTSGSPTGELFF; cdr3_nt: TGTGCCAGCAGCCCCGGGACTAGCGGGAGCCCCACCGGGGAGCTGTTTTTT
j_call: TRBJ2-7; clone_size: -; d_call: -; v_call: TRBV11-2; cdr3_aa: CASSRWDSYEQYF; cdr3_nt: TGTGCCAGCAGCAGATGGGACTCCTACGAGCAGTACTTC
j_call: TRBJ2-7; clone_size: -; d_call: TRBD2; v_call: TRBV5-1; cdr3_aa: CASSRGLADYEQYF; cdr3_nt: TGCGCCAGCAGCCGCGGACTAGCGGACTACGAGCAGTACTTC
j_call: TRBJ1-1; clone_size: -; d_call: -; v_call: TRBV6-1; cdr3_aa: CASSEAGFTEAFF; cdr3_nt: TGTGCCAGCAGTGAGGCAGGATTCACTGAAGCTTTCTTT
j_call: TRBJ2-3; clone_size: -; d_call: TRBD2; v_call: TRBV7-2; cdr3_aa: CASSLPGLAADTQYF; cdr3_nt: TGTGCCAGCAGCCTACCGGGACTAGCAGCAGATACGCAGTATTTT
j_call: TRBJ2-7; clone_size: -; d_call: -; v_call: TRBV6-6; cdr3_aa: CASSYSRSYEQYF; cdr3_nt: TGTGCCAGCAGTTACTCGAGGAGCTACGAGCAGTACTTC
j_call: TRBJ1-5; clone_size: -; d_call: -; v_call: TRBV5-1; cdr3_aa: CASSLLGAENQPQHF; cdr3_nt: TGCGCCAGCAGCTTGTTGGGGGCCGAAAATCAGCCCCAGCATTTT